This TCR beta chain was sequenced during a study of neurological immune-mediated disorders. From the 5' RACE reads, TCRdb called clonotypes with MiXCR, one entry per CDR3 protein. The sample consists of 67,000 or so distinct CDR3 sequences, around 15% of them appearing once. Findings and limits, study-wide: No sharing of CDR3 amino acid sequences was observed among expanded clones across subjects, suggesting private repertoires in all groups.

This clonotype was recorded at least ten times. The antigen remains unidentified. The CDR3 runs to 14 residues. Unmatched junction bases numbered 2, after V lost 1 base and J lost 3 bases. Germline V gene sequence: CDR1 SGHRS, CDR2 YFSETQ. Time point here: longitudinal time-point 1 (baseline). The sample was PBMCs. The V gene is TRBV5-1, the J gene TRBJ2-5, with 8 bases lining up with TRBD1. The clonotype originates from a female donor with HTLV-1-associated myelopathy (HAM/TSP). CDR3 coding DNA: TGCGCCAGCAGCTTGCAGGGGGCGGAAGAGACCCAGTACTTC. It encodes CASSLQGAEETQYF.